The 12 T cell receptor beta chains below were found in one sample sequenced in a study of OX40 agonist ivuxolimab in advanced cancers. The data were produced by immunoSEQ multiplex PCR, yet TCRdb's version contains in-frame clones alone and is incomplete. The sample includes about 89,000 clones, about 88% of them seen just once. The source was CD4+ or CD8+ T cells sorted from blood, collected in a trial of the OX40 agonist ivuxolimab. The receptors here all came from an adult with an advanced solid tumor such as melanoma, head and neck, liver or kidney cancer.

The rearrangement joins TRBV15 to TRBJ2-1, with 15 bases that match TRBD2. The CDR3 has 16 residues. The germline CDR1 and CDR2 sequences are LNHNV and YYDKDF (reference sequence). Trimming took 5 bases from V and 8 from J; bases not matched to a gene: 7. The CDR3 region has the DNA TGTGCCACCAGCCCTACCGGACTAGCGGGGGGGTATGAGCAGTTCTTC. Amino acid sequence: CATSPTGLAGGYEQFF.

V and J are TRBV10-2 and TRBJ2-5, with D perhaps matching TRBD2 (7 bases). The CDR3 extends over 13 amino acids. In germline, CDR1 is WSHSY, CDR2 SAAADI. Trimming stripped 8 bases from V and 5 bases from J, with 15 bases between. CDR3 sequence reads: CASLPGGGETQYF. CDR3 DNA sequence: TGCGCCAGCCTTCCGGGGGGCGGGGAGACCCAGTACTTC.

J is TRBJ1-1 and V is TRBV27; tentatively, D is TRBD1 (5 bases). CDR3 length: 14 amino acids. Germline values: CDR1 MNHEY, CDR2 SMNVEV (reference sequence). V was clipped by 6 bases and J by 7 bases, with 18 bases between them. The CDR3 sequence: CASSKPGGEREAFF. The CDR3 DNA sequence: TGTGCCAGCAGCAAACCGGGGGGGGAGCGTGAAGCTTTCTTT.

This chain connects TRBV11-2 to TRBJ2-1; 10 bases line up with TRBD2. The CDR3 contains 19 residues. J lost 0 bases, V lost 1 base, and 9 bases had no gene match. CDR1 is SGHAT and CDR2 is FQNNGV in the germline V gene. The CDR3 region has the DNA TGTGCCAGCAGCTTAGGGCGGGGTAGCGGGGGGCTCTCCTACAATGAGCAGTTCTTC. This codes for CASSLGRGSGGLSYNEQFF.

This rearrangement joins TRBV19 to TRBJ2-3; D uncertain. V was trimmed by 5 bases and J by 9 bases, leaving 12 bases between them. CDR1 and CDR2 (germline): LNHDA, SQIVND (reference sequence). The CDR3 totals 12 residues. Here the CDR3 DNA reads TGTGCCAGTAGTGGCGACCGAGGAACGCAGTATTTT. This codes for CASSGDRGTQYF.

The chain recombines TRBV5-4 with TRBJ2-3, with a weak D call TRBD2 (7 bases). The CDR3 sequence is 17 residues long. The germline CDR1 and CDR2 sequences are SGHNT and YYREEE (reference sequence). V was trimmed by 1 base and J by 0 bases, leaving 15 bases between them. The CDR3 DNA follows: TGTGCCAGCAGCTTGCCTATGGCGGGGGCTAGCACAGATACGCAGTATTTT. This encodes CASSLPMAGASTDTQYF. The entire variable domain, with the rest obtained from reference TRBV5-4 and TRBJ2-3, is as follows: ETGVTQSPTHLIKTRGQQVTLRCSSQSGHNTVSWYQQALGQGPQFIFQYYREEENGRGNFPPRFSGLQFPNYSSELNVNALELDDSALYLCASSLPMAGASTDTQYFGPGTRLTVL.

This clone was seen a single time. The rearrangement links TRBV19 to TRBJ2-7, with D perhaps matching TRBD2 (6 bases). Germline CDR1 is LNHDA and CDR2 is SQIVND (reference sequence). CDR3 length equals 15 residues. The germline V and J ends were trimmed by 5 bases and 2 bases, with 16 bases remaining between them. CDR3 amino acids: CASSDGPSATYEQYF. CDR3 nucleotide sequence: TGTGCCAGTAGTGACGGTCCTAGCGCAACCTACGAGCAGTACTTC.

This clone was seen a few times. CDR3 in amino acids: CASTRDTSSYEQYF. The DNA of the CDR3 is TGTGCCAGTACCCGGGACACAAGCTCCTACGAGCAGTACTTC. This chain joins TRBV2 and TRBJ2-7, with a weak D call TRBD1 (6 bases). The CDR3 is made up of 14 amino acids. The ends were cut back, 9 bases at V and 0 bases at J, with 15 bases in the middle. Germline CDR1 reads SNHLY; CDR2 reads FYNNEI.

The rearrangement uses TRBV10-3 and TRBJ2-7, with D uncertain. Trimming cost V 3 bases and J 0 bases, with 9 bases left between them. The germline CDR1 and CDR2 sequences are ENHRY and SYGVKD. The CDR3 is made up of 14 amino acids. The CDR3 DNA follows: TGTGCCATCAGTGACCCCCCCGGCTCCTACGAGCAGTACTTC. Encoded protein: CAISDPPGSYEQYF.

This clone has more than one count but fewer than ten. The V gene is TRBV4-3, the J gene TRBJ2-3; no clear D. The CDR3 spans 13 residues. Trimming took off 0 bases at V and 6 bases at J, with 7 bases between the two ends. Germline CDR1 is LGHNA and CDR2 is YSLEER. This CDR3 is CASSQEGWDTQYF. CDR3 nucleotides: TGCGCCAGCAGCCAAGAGGGGTGGGATACGCAGTATTTT.

This clone was seen only once. The genes are TRBV19 and TRBJ1-3; D unclear. Trimming left V 6 bases short and J 0 bases short, with 12 bases between. Germline CDR1 is LNHDA and CDR2 is SQIVND (reference sequence). The CDR3 consists of 15 residues. CDR3 DNA: TGTGCCAGTAGCCAACAGCTTAGCTCTGGAAACACCATATATTTT. Protein: CASSQQLSSGNTIYF.

This clone has a single count. The V gene is TRBV6-1, the J gene TRBJ2-3, with D tentatively TRBD1 (5 bases). The CDR3 loop spans 13 amino acids. CDR1 and CDR2 from the germline V gene are MNHNS and SASEGT. With 4 bases removed from V and 4 bases from J, the gap between germline ends came to 9 bases. CDR3 nucleotides: TGTGCCAGCAGTGCCAGGGAACCAGATACGCAGTATTTT. It yields the protein CASSAREPDTQYF.